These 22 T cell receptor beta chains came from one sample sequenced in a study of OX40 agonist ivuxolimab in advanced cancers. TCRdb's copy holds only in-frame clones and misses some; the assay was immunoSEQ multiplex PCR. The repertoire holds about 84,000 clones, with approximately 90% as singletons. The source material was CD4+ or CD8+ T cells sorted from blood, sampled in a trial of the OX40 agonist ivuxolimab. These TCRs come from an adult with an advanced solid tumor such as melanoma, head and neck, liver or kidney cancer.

As DNA, the CDR3 is TGTGCCAGCAGCTTTCAAATTAACCGGGGGGCTAGCACAGATACGCAGTATTTT. Its translation: CASSFQINRGASTDTQYF. The rearrangement uses TRBV5-4 and TRBJ2-3; a possible D gene is TRBD2 (7 bases). This CDR3 has 18 residues. V lost 2 bases and J lost 0, with 19 bases in between. Germline V gives CDR1 SGHNT, CDR2 YYREEE (reference sequence).

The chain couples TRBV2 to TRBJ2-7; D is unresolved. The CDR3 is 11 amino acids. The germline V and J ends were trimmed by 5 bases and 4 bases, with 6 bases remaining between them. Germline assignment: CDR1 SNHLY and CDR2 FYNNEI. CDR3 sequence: CASSKLYEQYF. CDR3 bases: TGTGCCAGCAGTAAGCTATACGAGCAGTACTTC.

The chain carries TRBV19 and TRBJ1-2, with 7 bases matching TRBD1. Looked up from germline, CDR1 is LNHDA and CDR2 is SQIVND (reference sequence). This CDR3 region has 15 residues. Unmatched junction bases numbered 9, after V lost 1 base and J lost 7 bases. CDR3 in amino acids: CASSIALGTASGYTF. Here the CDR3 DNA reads TGTGCCAGTAGTATAGCCCTCGGGACAGCAAGTGGCTACACCTTC.

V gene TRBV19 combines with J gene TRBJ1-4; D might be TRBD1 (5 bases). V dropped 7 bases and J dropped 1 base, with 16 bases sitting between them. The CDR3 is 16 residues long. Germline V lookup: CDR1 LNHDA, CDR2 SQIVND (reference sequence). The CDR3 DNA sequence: TGTGCCAGTAAGGGGCAATCTACTCGAACTAATGAAAAACTGTTTTTT. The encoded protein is CASKGQSTRTNEKLFF.

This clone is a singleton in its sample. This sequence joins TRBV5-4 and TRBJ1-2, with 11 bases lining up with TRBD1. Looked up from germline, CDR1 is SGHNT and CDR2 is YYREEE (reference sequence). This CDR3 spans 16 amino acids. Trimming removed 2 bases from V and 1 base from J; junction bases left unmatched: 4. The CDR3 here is CASSLGQGADNYGYTF. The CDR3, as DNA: TGTGCCAGCAGCTTAGGACAGGGGGCTGATAACTATGGCTACACCTTC.

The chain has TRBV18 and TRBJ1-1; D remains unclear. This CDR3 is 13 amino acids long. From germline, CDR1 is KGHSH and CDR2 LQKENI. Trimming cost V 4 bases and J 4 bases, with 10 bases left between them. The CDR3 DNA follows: TGTGCCAGCTCACAGGGAAAGGGCACTGAAGCTTTCTTT. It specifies CASSQGKGTEAFF.

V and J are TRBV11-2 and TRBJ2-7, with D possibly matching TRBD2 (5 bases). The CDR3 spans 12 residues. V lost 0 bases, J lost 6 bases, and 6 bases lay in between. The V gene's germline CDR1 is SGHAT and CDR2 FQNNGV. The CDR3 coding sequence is TGTGCCAGCAGCTTAGACGAGGGCGAGCAGTACTTC. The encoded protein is CASSLDEGEQYF.

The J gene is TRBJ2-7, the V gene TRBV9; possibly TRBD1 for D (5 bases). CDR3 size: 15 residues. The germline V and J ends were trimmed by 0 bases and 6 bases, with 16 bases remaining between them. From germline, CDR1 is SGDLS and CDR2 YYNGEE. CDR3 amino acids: CASSVEGWRSAEQYF. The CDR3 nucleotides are TGTGCCAGCAGCGTAGAGGGGTGGCGAAGCGCCGAGCAGTACTTC.

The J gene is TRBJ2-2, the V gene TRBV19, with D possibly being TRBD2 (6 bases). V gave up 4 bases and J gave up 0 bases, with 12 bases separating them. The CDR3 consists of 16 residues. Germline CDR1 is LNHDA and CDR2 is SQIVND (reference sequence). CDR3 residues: CASSTPGLANTGELFF. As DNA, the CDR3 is TGTGCCAGTAGTACCCCGGGACTTGCGAACACCGGGGAGCTGTTTTTT.

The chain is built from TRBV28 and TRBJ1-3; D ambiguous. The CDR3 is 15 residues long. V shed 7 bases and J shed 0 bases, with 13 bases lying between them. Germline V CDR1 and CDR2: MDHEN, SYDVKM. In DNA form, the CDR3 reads TGTGCCAGCACTAGGGCAGGTTCCTCTGGAAACACCATATATTTT. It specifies CASTRAGSSGNTIYF. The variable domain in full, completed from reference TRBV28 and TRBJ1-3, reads DVKVTQSSRYLVKRTGEKVFLECVQDMDHENMFWYRQDPGLGLRLIYFSYDVKMKEKGDIPEGYSVSREKKERFSLILESASTNQTSMYLCASTRAGSSGNTIYFGEGSWLTVV.

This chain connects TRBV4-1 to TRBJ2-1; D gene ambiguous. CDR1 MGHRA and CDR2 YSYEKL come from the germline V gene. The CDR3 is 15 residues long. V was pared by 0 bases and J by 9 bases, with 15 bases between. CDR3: CASSQEIGVMAEQFF. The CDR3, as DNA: TGCGCCAGCAGCCAAGAAATTGGGGTGATGGCTGAGCAGTTCTTC.

The CDR3 sequence: CASSSPATDTQYF. The CDR3 coding sequence is TGTGCCAGCAGTTCCCCGGCCACAGATACGCAGTATTTT. The gene calls are TRBV27 and TRBJ2-3; no firm D call. CDR3 length: 13 amino acids. Germline-derived CDR1 and CDR2 are MNHEY and SMNVEV (reference sequence). Deletions cut 4 bases from V and 2 bases from J, with 7 bases between.

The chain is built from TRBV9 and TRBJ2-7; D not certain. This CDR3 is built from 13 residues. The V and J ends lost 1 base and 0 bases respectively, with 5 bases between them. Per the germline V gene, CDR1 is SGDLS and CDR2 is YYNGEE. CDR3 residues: CASSVTRSYEQYF. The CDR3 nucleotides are TGTGCCAGCAGCGTAACGCGCTCCTACGAGCAGTACTTC.

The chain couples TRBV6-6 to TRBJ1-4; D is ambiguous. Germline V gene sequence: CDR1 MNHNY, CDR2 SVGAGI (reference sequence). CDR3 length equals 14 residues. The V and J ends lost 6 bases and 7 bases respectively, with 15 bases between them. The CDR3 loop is CASREVRFGEKLFF. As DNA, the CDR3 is TGTGCCAGCAGGGAGGTGAGGTTTGGTGAAAAACTGTTTTTT.

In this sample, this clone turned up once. The CDR3: CASSFGLAGGPVTEQYF. The CDR3 region has the DNA TGTGCCAGCAGCTTTGGACTAGCGGGAGGGCCGGTCACAGAGCAGTACTTC. The rearrangement joins TRBV5-6 to TRBJ2-7; 15 positions agree with TRBD2. The germline V gene encodes CDR1 SGHDT and CDR2 YYEEEE. Losses at the gene ends were 2 bases for V and 7 bases for J; bases not matched to a gene: 10. The CDR3 loop spans 17 amino acids.

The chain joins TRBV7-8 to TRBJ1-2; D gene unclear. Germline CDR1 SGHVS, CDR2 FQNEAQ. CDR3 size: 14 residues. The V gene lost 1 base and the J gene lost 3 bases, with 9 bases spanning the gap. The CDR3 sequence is CASSLVPQYYGYTF. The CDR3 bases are TGTGCCAGCAGCTTAGTGCCTCAATACTATGGCTACACCTTC.

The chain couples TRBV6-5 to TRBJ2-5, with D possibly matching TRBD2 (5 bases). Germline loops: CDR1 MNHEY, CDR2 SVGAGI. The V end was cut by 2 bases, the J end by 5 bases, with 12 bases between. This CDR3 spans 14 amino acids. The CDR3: CASSYQASRETQYF. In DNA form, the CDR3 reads TGTGCCAGCAGTTACCAGGCTAGCAGGGAGACCCAGTACTTC.

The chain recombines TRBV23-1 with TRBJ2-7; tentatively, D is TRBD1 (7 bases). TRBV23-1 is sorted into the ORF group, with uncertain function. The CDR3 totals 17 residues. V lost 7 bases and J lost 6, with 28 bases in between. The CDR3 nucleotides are TGCGCCAGCATTTCTATCGGGGGTGACAGGGCTTGCGGCGAGCAGTACTTC. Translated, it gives CASISIGGDRACGEQYF.

The CDR3 DNA sequence: TGTGCCAGTAGTATAGATCACGGGCGCACCTACAATGAGCAGTTCTTC. Amino acid sequence: CASSIDHGRTYNEQFF. The V call is TRBV19, the J call TRBJ2-1; D remains unclear. CDR3 length: 16 residues. The germline V gene encodes CDR1 LNHDA and CDR2 SQIVND (reference sequence). The V gene lost 0 bases and the J gene lost 2 bases, with 11 bases spanning the gap.

The CDR3 reads CASSSGQSGNTIYF. The CDR3, as DNA: TGTGCCAGCAGTTCCGGACAGTCTGGAAACACCATATATTTT. This rearrangement joins TRBV28 to TRBJ1-3, with TRBD1 as a possible D gene (6 bases). CDR1 and CDR2 from the germline V gene are MDHEN and SYDVKM. The CDR3 runs to 14 residues. V shed 4 bases and J shed 1 base, with 8 bases lying between them.

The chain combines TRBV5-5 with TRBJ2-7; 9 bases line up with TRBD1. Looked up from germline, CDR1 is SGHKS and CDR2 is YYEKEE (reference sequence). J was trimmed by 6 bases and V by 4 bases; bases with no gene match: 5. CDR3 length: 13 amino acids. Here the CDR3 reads CASSTYRGPEQYF. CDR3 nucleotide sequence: TGTGCCAGCAGCACTTACAGGGGGCCCGAGCAGTACTTC. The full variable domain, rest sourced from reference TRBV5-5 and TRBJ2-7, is DAGVTQSPTHLIKTRGQQVTLRCSPISGHKSVSWYQQVLGQGPQFIFQYYEKEERGRGNFPDRFSARQFPNYSSELNVNALLLGDSALYLCASSTYRGPEQYFGPGTRLTVT.

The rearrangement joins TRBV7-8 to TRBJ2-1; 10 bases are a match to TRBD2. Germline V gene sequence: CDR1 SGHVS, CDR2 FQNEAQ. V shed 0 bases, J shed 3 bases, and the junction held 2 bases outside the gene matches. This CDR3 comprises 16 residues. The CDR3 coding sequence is TGTGCCAGCAGCTTAGCAGCGGGGGGGGACTACAATGAGCAGTTCTTC. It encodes CASSLAAGGDYNEQFF.